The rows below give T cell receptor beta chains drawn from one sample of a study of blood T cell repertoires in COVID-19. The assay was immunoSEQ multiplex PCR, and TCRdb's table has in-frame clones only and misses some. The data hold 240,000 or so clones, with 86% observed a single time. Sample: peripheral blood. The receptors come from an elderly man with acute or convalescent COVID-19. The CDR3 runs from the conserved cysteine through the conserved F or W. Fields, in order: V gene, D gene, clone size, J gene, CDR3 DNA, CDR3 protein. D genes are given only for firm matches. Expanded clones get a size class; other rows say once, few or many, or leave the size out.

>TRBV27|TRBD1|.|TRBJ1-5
TGTGCCAGCAGTAAGGGGGACAGAAATAGCAATCAGCCCCAGCATTTT
CASSKGDRNSNQPQHF
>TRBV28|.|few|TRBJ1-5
TGTGCCAGCAGTCCACCTCCAGGGGCCGGTCAGCCCCAGCATTTT
CASSPPPGAGQPQHF
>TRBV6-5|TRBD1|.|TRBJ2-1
TGTGCCAGCAGGGACGTCAGCAGGGGGTTGGGTGAGCAGTTCTTC
CASRDVSRGLGEQFF
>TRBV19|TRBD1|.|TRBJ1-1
TGTGCCAGTAGTATTGGGACAGGGAACACTGAAGCTTTCTTT
CASSIGTGNTEAFF
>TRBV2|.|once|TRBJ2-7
TGTGCCAGCAAGAGGGAGGACCTCTACGAGCAGTACTTC
CASKREDLYEQYF
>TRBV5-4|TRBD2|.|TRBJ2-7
TGTGCCAGCAGCTTGATTGGGGGGGTCTACGAGCAGTACTTC
CASSLIGGVYEQYF
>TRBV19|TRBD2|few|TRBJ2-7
TGTGCCAGTAGTGGACTAGCGGAGCCCTACGAGCAGTACTTC
CASSGLAEPYEQYF
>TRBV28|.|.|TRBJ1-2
TGTGCCAGCAGCCCCCTGACGGAGACTAACTATGGCTACACCTTC
CASSPLTETNYGYTF
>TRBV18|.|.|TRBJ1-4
TGTGCCAGCTCACCCGGTGCAACTAATGAAAAACTGTTTTTT
CASSPGATNEKLFF
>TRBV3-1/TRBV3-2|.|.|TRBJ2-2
TGTGCCAGCAGCCAATTCTACCCCACCGGGGAGCTGTTTTTT
CASSQFYPTGELFF
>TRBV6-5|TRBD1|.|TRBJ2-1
TGTGCCAGCAGTTACGGGACAGGGAGCAGTGAGCAGTTCTTC
CASSYGTGSSEQFF
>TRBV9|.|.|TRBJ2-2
TGTGCCAGCAGCGGTGGCAGGGCTGCCGAGAGGACCGGGGAGCTGTTTTTT
CASSGGRAAERTGELFF
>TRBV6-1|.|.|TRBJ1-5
TGTGCCAGCAGTGAAGAACAGGGTTTCCAGCCCCAGCATTTT
CASSEEQGFQPQHF
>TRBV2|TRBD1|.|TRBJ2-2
TGTGCCAGCTCGACAGGGGGGTTCACCGGGGAGCTGTTTTTT
CASSTGGFTGELFF
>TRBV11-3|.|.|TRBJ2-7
TGTGCCAGCAGCTTAGGGGCAGGGGGGTCCTACGAGCAGTACTTC
CASSLGAGGSYEQYF
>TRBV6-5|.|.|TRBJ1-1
TGTGCCAGCAGTTCGCTAACAGGGAACACTGAAGCTTTCTTT
CASSSLTGNTEAFF
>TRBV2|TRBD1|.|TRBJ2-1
TGTGCCAGCAGTGATCAGACAGGGGTAAGCTCCTACAATGAGCAGTTCTTC
CASSDQTGVSSYNEQFF
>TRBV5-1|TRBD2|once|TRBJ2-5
TGCGCCAGCAGCTTCCTTTTAGCGGGAGTAGAAGAGACCCAGTACTTC
CASSFLLAGVEETQYF
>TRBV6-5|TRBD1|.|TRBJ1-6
TGTGCCAGCAGTTACGGGACAGGGAGGGGTTCACCCCTCCACTTT
CASSYGTGRGSPLHF
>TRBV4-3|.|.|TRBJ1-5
TGCGCCAGCAGCCAAGATGTTTATAGCAATCAGCCCCAGCATTTT
CASSQDVYSNQPQHF
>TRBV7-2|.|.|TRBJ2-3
TGTGCCAGCAGGCCTCCGGGACTTAGCACAGATACGCAGTATTTT
CASRPPGLSTDTQYF
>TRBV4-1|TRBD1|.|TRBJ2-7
TGCGCCAGCAGCCAGATCCGGGACAGGGGGAGTGAGCAGTACTTC
CASSQIRDRGSEQYF
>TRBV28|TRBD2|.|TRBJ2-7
TGTGCCAGCAGAGGTCCGTCTAGCGGGAGGTACGAGCAGTACTTC
CASRGPSSGRYEQYF
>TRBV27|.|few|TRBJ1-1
TGTGCCAGCAGTTTATCCGGGGATACTGAAGCTTTCTTT
CASSLSGDTEAFF
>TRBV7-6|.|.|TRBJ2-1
TGTGCCAGCAGCTCCCGTTACAATGAGCAGTTCTTC
CASSSRYNEQFF
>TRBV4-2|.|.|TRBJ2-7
TGTGCCAGCAGCCAAACAGAAGCCTACGAGCAGTACTTC
CASSQTEAYEQYF
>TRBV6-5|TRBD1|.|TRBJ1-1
TGTGCCAGCAAAGGGGCAGGGGGAGCTTTCTTT
CASKGAGGAFF
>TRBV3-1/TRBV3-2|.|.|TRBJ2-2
TGTGCCAGCAGCAGGGGTGGCACCGGGGAGCTGTTTTTT
CASSRGGTGELFF
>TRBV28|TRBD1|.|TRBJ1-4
TGTGCCAGCAGGCAAGGCGGACAGGGAGAAAAACTGTTTTTT
CASRQGGQGEKLFF
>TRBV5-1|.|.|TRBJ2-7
TGCGCCAGCAGCTTGGAACGGGGTAGGTCCGAGCAGTACTTC
CASSLERGRSEQYF
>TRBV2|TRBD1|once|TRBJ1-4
TGTGCCAGCAGTTCTCAGCCGGGACAGGTACATGAAAAACTGTTTTTT
CASSSQPGQVHEKLFF
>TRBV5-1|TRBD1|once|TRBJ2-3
TGCGCCAGCAGTACCGGACAGGGAGCTAGCACAGATACGCAGTATTTT
CASSTGQGASTDTQYF
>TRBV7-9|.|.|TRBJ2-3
TGTGCCAGCAGCTTAGGGGCTAGCAAGCGCACAGATACGCAGTATTTT
CASSLGASKRTDTQYF
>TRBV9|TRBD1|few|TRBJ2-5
TGTGCCAGCAGCGTAGGACAGGGGCGACAGGAGACCCAGTACTTC
CASSVGQGRQETQYF
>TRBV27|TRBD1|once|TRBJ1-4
TGTGCCAGCAGTTTATCGGAGGGACAGGGCCTGTTTTTT
CASSLSEGQGLFF
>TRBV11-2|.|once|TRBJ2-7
TGTGCCAGCAGCTTCTTACCGGGAACGTACGAGCAGTACTTC
CASSFLPGTYEQYF
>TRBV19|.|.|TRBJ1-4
TGTGCCAGTAGTATCTTTGGGGGGGCCGCAACTAATGAAAAACTGTTTTTT
CASSIFGGAATNEKLFF
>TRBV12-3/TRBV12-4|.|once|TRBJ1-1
TGTGCCAGCAGTCCTAGGAACACTGAAGCTTTCTTT
CASSPRNTEAFF
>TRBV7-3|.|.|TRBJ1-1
TGTGCCAGCAGCTTACAGGGGAACACTGAAGCTTTCTTT
CASSLQGNTEAFF
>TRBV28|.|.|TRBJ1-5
TGTGCCAGCAGCCCCTCCCCATCGGCCCTACCGAGGAATCAGCCCCAGCATTTT
CASSPSPSALPRNQPQHF
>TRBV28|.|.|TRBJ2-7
TGTGCCAGCAGCGAGAAGGGGGAGCAGTACTTC
CASSEKGEQYF
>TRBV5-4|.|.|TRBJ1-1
TGTGCCAGCAGCCCCTCAGGAACCCCAACTGAAGCTTTCTTT
CASSPSGTPTEAFF
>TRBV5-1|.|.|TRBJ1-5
TGCGCCAGCTCCCTAACTGGACAGAGCAATCAGCCCCAGCATTTT
CASSLTGQSNQPQHF
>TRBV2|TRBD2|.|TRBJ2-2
TGTGCCAGCAGCACCGGGGGGTCGAACACCGGGGAGCTGTTTTTT
CASSTGGSNTGELFF
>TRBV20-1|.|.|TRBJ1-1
TGCAGTGGATGGCAGAACACTGAAGCTTTCTTT
CSGWQNTEAFF
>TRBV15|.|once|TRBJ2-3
TGTGCCACCAGCCGAGGAGGGAGTGGAGATACGCAGTATTTT
CATSRGGSGDTQYF
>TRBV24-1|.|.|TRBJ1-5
TGTGCCACCAGTGATTTACGCGGCCTCAATCAGCCCCAGCATTTT
CATSDLRGLNQPQHF
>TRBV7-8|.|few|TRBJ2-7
TGTGCCAGCAGCCTACAGGGCTACGAGCAGTACTTC
CASSLQGYEQYF
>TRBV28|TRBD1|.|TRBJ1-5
TGTGCACAACAGGGGGCCGGTCAGCCCCAGCATTTT
CAQQGAGQPQHF
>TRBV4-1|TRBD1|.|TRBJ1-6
TGCGCCAGCAGCCCCTCCCACAGGGGTGAGTCCTATAATTCACCCCTCCACTTT
CASSPSHRGESYNSPLHF
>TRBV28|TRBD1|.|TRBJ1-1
TGTGCCAGCAGGGCTAACAGGGGGTTCAGTGAAGCTTTCTTT
CASRANRGFSEAFF
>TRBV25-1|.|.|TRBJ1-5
TGTGCCAGCAGCCGTGAGGGTAGCAATCAGCCCCAGCATTTT
CASSREGSNQPQHF
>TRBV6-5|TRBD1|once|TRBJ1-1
TGTGCCAGCAGTTCACTAGACAGGGCGACTGAAGCTTTCTTT
CASSSLDRATEAFF
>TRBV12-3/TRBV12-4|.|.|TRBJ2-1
TGTGCCAGCAGTCCCCTACAGGGTTCAGGAGCGTTCTTC
CASSPLQGSGAFF
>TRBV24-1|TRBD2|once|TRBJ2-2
TGTGCCACCAGTGACCACTACCCGGGACTAGCGGGACTCAGGTCCACCGGGGAGCTGTTTTTT
CATSDHYPGLAGLRSTGELFF
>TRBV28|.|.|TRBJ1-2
TGTGCCAGCAGTTTAAATGAGAACTACTATGGCTACACCTTC
CASSLNENYYGYTF
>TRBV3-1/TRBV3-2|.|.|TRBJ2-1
TGTGCCAGCAGCCCCGGCCCGGAGGAGCAGTTCTTC
CASSPGPEEQFF
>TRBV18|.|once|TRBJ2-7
TGTGCCAGCTCACCACGGCAGGGCTCCGGCTACGAGCAGTACTTC
CASSPRQGSGYEQYF
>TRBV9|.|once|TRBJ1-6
TGTGCCAGCAGCACTACTGGGAGTGCAGGTTCACCCCTCCACTTT
CASSTTGSAGSPLHF